This T cell receptor (beta chain) was sequenced during a study of beta chain features in type 1 diabetes (dated by TCRdb to about 2018). Some background on the complete study: Mean age, gender distribution, total cell number and subset yield were not different between patients and healthy donors. A total of roughly 100 million sorted cells were examined across all samples, and RNA yield correlated strongly with the number of cells per subset. In the study, recently diagnosed type 1 diabetes patients and matched healthy donors were compared on the TCRB repertoires of their sorted circulating CD4+ T cell subsets. Whereas all 28 donors provided naive and central memory subsets, regulatory and stem cell-like memory subsets were isolated from just 8 patients and about eight healthy donors. The paper's findings and limits, for the study overall: Because cDNA was sequenced instead of genomic DNA, activated cells with high expression could be over-represented, although the groups did not differ in activation or CD3 levels. At VDJ recombination sites, type 1 diabetes patients had fewer insertions and more deleted nucleotides, which implies abnormalities in thymic rearrangement. Because the HLA sub-analyses included only small numbers of individuals, any influence of HLA type on TCRB rearrangement was left unresolved. Naive, central memory and regulatory TCRB repertoires appeared to be more alike among patients than among healthy donors. PCR might favor shorter templates, but patient and control samples were amplified and corrected together, so any skew would affect both groups equally. Type 1 diabetes patients showed a moderate but significant shortening of TCRB CDR3 length in all four CD4+ subsets.

A single peripheral blood draw of approximately 100 mL on average was collected from each donor into heparinised tubes. A BD FACSAria II and a panel including CD45RO, CCR7, CD25, CD127, CD95 and CD27 were used to sort naive, central memory, regulatory and stem cell-like memory CD4+ T cells. A purity above 95% was achieved for all sorted populations. Right away, PBMCs were isolated by Lymphoprep density gradient centrifugation and were stained directly, with no culture step. So that batch effects would be minimized, each experiment stained and sorted samples in pairs, pairing one healthy donor with one patient. All of the isolated RNA was reverse transcribed with the High Capacity cDNA Reverse Transcription Kit, so expressed TCRB transcripts were sequenced. Deep immunoSEQ sequencing was performed on naive, central memory and regulatory T cell samples, with an average of about 3.57 million total reads per sample. Sorted cells were lysed in RLT buffer, and RNA was extracted using DNase-treated RNeasy Micro or Mini kits according to cell number. To prevent cross-contamination, each cell subset was processed individually, whereas patient and healthy donor samples were processed jointly. Using the immunoSEQ multiplex PCR, TCRB sequences were amplified from cDNA into 87-bp fragments spanning the CDR3 region. Amplicons were sequenced on the Illumina HiSeq platform. The paper's data handling went like this. PCR bias was computationally corrected using synthetic template baselines, reads within Hamming distance 2 were collapsed, and singletons that could not be merged were discarded. Reads were aligned against IMGT so that V, D and J genes, CDR3 length and insertions or deletions at six rearrangement sites could be assigned. Clonotype counts were normalized to sorted cell number within each subset before computing true diversity and Gini coefficients with the tcR R package. Repertoire sharing was quantified using the overlap coefficient calculated on TCRB nucleotide sequences. Out-of-frame TCRB sequences from naive cells were analyzed to stand in for the pre-selection repertoire. This is the immuneACCESS table as TCRdb keeps it, with only in-frame sequences that have V and J called. A part of the clones is gone; compared with another copy, unresolved V genes explain less than half, and the rest is unexplained. V, J and clone size derive from that table, while D and trimming were established from the DNA sequence. This sample gives hundreds of thousands of clones in total; around a sixth of them show up just once. The leading ten clones occupy 0.093% of the sample.

This clone was recorded a few times. Its antigen specificity is not known. No per-base quality is available; no much larger clone lies one base away. This TCR came from a man aged 18 to 30 in good health. Sequencing was performed on naive CD4+ T cells from blood. The sample's cell subset or site, from its label and the paper: true naive CD4+ T cells.

The DNA sequence reads TGTGCCAGCAGCTTAAACGCAGGGAGCAATCAGCCCCAGCATTTT. This gives the protein CASSLNAGSNQPQHF. Here the chain combines TRBV7-3 and TRBJ1-5, with a tentative D gene TRBD1 over 5 matching bases. The CDR3 goes from the cysteine to the phenylalanine over 15 residues. CDR3 DNA only is kept here, 45 bases in frame from base 1. The CDR1 and CDR2 encoded by the germline V gene are SGHTA and FQGTGA. Deletion took 1 base off V and 1 base off J, with a span of 8 bases between the germline ends.